This entry concerns a single T cell receptor (beta chain). The antigen remains unidentified. This sample was taken from a study of cytomegalovirus exposure and HLA in healthy donors. CDR3 length equals 15 residues. The V gene lost 0 bases and the J gene lost 10 bases, with 13 bases spanning the gap. The germline V gene has CDR1 MNHNS and CDR2 SASEGT. The PCR was carried out with 60 Vbeta primers and 13 Jbeta primers. Sequencing used immunoSEQ multiplex PCR; TCRdb keeps in-frame clones, though not all of them. The data show more than 100,000 clones, over 60% seen once. Findings and limits, study-wide: According to a later analysis, donors in an Asian-associated ancestry cluster reportedly had fewer N-insertions than the approximately 620-donor mean. Available immune exposure information covered CMV serostatus only.

The genes are TRBV6-1 and TRBJ1-6; tentatively, D is TRBD1 (5 bases). This clonotype was obtained from a woman in her thirties in good health and CMV-seropositive. Sequenced sample: PBMCs. This CDR3 reads CASSEAGGVGSPLHF. CDR3 DNA sequence: TGTGCCAGCAGTGAAGCGGGGGGGGTTGGGTCACCCCTCCACTTT.